A few counts support the clone carrying this T cell receptor beta chain. Its cognate antigen is unknown. The data belong to a study of beta chain features in type 1 diabetes. Looking at the study overall: Patients did not differ from healthy donors in age, gender or cell yield. General study results and limits: PCR, the amplification step, might favor shorter templates, equally in patients and controls.

Germline CDR1 is LNHDA and CDR2 is SQIVND (reference sequence). The CDR3 runs 14 residues. V lost 6 bases, J lost 0 bases, and 8 bases lay in between. The study reverse transcribed the entire isolated RNA, so it sequenced expressed TCRB transcripts. There were about 3.5 million reads on average in the naive, central memory and regulatory T cell samples. The repertoire was sequenced with immunoSEQ multiplex PCR; TCRdb's copy has only in-frame clones and lacks some. The repertoire holds approximately 150,000 clones, with approximately 9.8% as singletons. The sequencing input was central memory CD4+ T cells from blood. The source is a woman aged 40 to 50 in good health. The chain is built from TRBV19 and TRBJ2-2; possibly TRBD1 for D (5 bases). CDR3 region: CASRTEANTGELFF. The CDR3, as DNA: TGTGCCAGTAGGACAGAAGCGAACACCGGGGAGCTGTTTTTT.